The 31 T cell receptor beta chains below come from one sample, sequenced in a study of yellow fever vaccine responses in identical twins. MiXCR, applied by TCRdb to the RT-PCR reads, yields one record per CDR3 protein. The repertoire holds under 25,000 distinct CDR3 sequences, with 65% to 85% as singletons. The sample in question was T cells from blood (PBMCs), unsorted or a sorted subset (not recorded which), obtained before or after yellow fever vaccination (not recorded which). These receptors came from a woman aged 18-29 years who received the yellow fever vaccine.

The chain couples TRBV13 to TRBJ2-5; TRBD2 matches at 7 bases. This CDR3 contains 15 residues. Trimming removed 5 bases from V and 4 bases from J; junction bases left unmatched: 10. The germline V gene has CDR1 PRHDT and CDR2 FYEKMQ (reference sequence). The CDR3 region is CASSPGLVFGETQYF. CDR3 coding DNA: TGTGCCAGCAGCCCTGGACTAGTGTTTGGAGAGACCCAGTACTTC.

In DNA, the CDR3 is TGTGCCAGCAGGCTGCAAGAGACCCAGTACTTC. It translates to CASRLQETQYF. This chain joins TRBV28 and TRBJ2-5, with D uncertain. Trimming took 6 bases from V and 2 from J, leaving 4 bases between them. This CDR3 contains 11 residues. Germline V gene lookup returns CDR1 MDHEN and CDR2 SYDVKM.

The J gene is TRBJ1-5, the V gene TRBV28, with TRBD1 as a possible D gene (6 bases). CDR3 length equals 12 residues. CDR1 and CDR2 from the germline V gene are MDHEN and SYDVKM. Trimming cost V 6 bases and J 7 bases, with 10 bases left between them. For the CDR3, the DNA is TGTGCCAGCAGGTCGGGACACCAGCCCCAGCATTTT. Encoded protein: CASRSGHQPQHF.

This clonotype has more than one count but fewer than ten. CDR3 amino acids: CASSSREYQPQHF. The CDR3 nucleotides read TGTGCCAGCAGTTCGAGGGAGTATCAGCCCCAGCATTTT. The chain employs TRBV28 and TRBJ1-5; no definite D call. V lost 4 bases and J lost 5, with 9 bases in between. CDR1 and CDR2 (germline): MDHEN, SYDVKM. There are 13 residues in the CDR3.

The CDR3 here is CASSFRDRRSYGYTF. The CDR3, as DNA: TGTGCCAGCAGTTTCCGGGACAGGAGGAGCTATGGCTACACCTTC. The rearrangement links TRBV12-3 or TRBV12-4 to TRBJ1-2, with 8 bases identical to TRBD1. V lost 3 bases to trimming and J lost 4 bases; unmatched junction nucleotides: 7. This CDR3 has 15 amino acids.

V is TRBV6-5 and J is TRBJ1-2, with 8 bases aligning to TRBD1. The CDR3 totals 15 residues. Germline CDR1 MNHEY, CDR2 SVGAGI. V was pared by 6 bases and J by 8 bases, with 14 bases of the junction left unmatched. The CDR3 DNA reads TGTGCCAGCAGACCCCCTATAGACAGGGGCGGGGGCTACACCTTC. Encoded protein: CASRPPIDRGGGYTF.

The chain combines TRBV20-1 with TRBJ2-5; D not certain. V shed 0 bases and J shed 2 bases, with 13 bases lying between them. Germline loops: CDR1 DFQATT, CDR2 SNEGSKA (reference sequence). The CDR3 spans 15 residues. This CDR3 is CSARDLEAIQETQYF. The CDR3 region has the DNA TGCAGTGCTAGAGATCTCGAGGCGATACAAGAGACCCAGTACTTC.

This chain joins TRBV4-3 and TRBJ2-5; D is tentatively TRBD1 or TRBD2 (5 bases each). The germline V gene encodes CDR1 LGHNA and CDR2 YSLEER. The CDR3 is 18 residues long. The V gene lost 1 base and the J gene lost 5 bases, with 23 bases spanning the gap. CDR3 sequence: CASSQVISSGLYQETQYF. The CDR3 bases are TGCGCCAGCAGCCAAGTAATTAGCTCGGGGCTATATCAGGAGACCCAGTACTTC.

The chain is built from TRBV5-5 and TRBJ2-2; no reliable D call. Trimming left V 1 base short and J 6 bases short, with 4 bases between. This CDR3 has 12 residues. Germline assignment: CDR1 SGHKS and CDR2 YYEKEE (reference sequence). CDR3 protein: CASSLLPGELFF. DNA for the CDR3: TGTGCCAGCAGCTTGTTACCCGGGGAGCTGTTTTTT.

V and J are TRBV12-3 or TRBV12-4 and TRBJ1-4, with D uncertain. The CDR3 spans 12 residues. The V and J ends lost 5 bases and 14 bases respectively, with 15 bases between them. CDR3 region: CASSVLGEKLFF. CDR3 DNA sequence: TGTGCCAGCAGTGTCCTGGGCGAGAAGCTGTTTTTT.

V is TRBV12-3 or TRBV12-4 and J is TRBJ2-2; 15 bases align to TRBD2. V shed 7 bases, J shed 5 bases, and the junction held 2 bases outside the gene matches. There are 15 residues in the CDR3. Here the CDR3 reads CASMGTSGGTGELFF. CDR3 nucleotide sequence: TGTGCCAGCATGGGGACTAGCGGGGGGACCGGGGAGCTGTTTTTT.

This chain connects TRBV7-6 to TRBJ2-7; no clear D. The CDR3 sequence is 13 residues long. Trimming pared 1 base from V and 4 bases from J, leaving 8 bases between. Per the germline V gene, CDR1 is SGHVS and CDR2 is FNYEAQ. The DNA of the CDR3 is TGTGCCAGCAGCTTAGATACCGGGTACGAGCAGTACTTC. Residues: CASSLDTGYEQYF.

The gene calls are TRBV6-1 and TRBJ2-6, with D perhaps TRBD1 (6 bases). V shed 3 bases and J shed 1 base, with 7 bases lying between them. CDR3 size: 15 residues. Germline CDR1 MNHNS, CDR2 SASEGT. The CDR3 is CASSEDSSGANVLTF. In DNA form, the CDR3 reads TGTGCCAGCAGTGAGGACAGTTCTGGGGCCAACGTCCTGACTTTC.

Here the CDR3 DNA reads TGTGCCAGCAGCCAGGGAGGTACGCAGTATTTT. This sequence encodes CASSQGGTQYF. This chain uses TRBV3-1 with TRBJ2-3; the D gene is possibly TRBD2 (6 bases). Germline assignment: CDR1 LGHDT and CDR2 YNNKEL (reference sequence). The V end lost 3 bases, the J end lost 8 bases, and 6 bases lay between the germline ends. This CDR3 is 11 amino acids long.

The V gene is TRBV2, the J gene TRBJ2-1; unclear D gene. The CDR3 extends over 15 amino acids. CDR1 SNHLY and CDR2 FYNNEI come from the germline V gene. Trimming stripped 5 bases from V and 7 bases from J, with 18 bases between. The CDR3 sequence: CASSRDATIGNEQFF. CDR3 nucleotides: TGTGCCAGCAGTCGAGACGCAACCATTGGGAATGAGCAGTTCTTC.

The chain recombines TRBV11-1 with TRBJ2-7; no clear D. V was trimmed by 0 bases and J by 0 bases, leaving 9 bases between them. The CDR3 spans 15 residues. The germline V gene has CDR1 SGHAT and CDR2 FQDESV (reference sequence). The CDR3 is CASSLARASSYEQYF. Written as DNA, the CDR3 is TGTGCCAGCAGCTTAGCGAGAGCCAGCTCCTACGAGCAGTACTTC.

The chain links TRBV4-2 to TRBJ2-7; 9 bases are a match to TRBD2. Germline CDR1 reads LGHNA; CDR2 reads YNFKEQ. V was pared by 5 bases and J by 0 bases, with 8 bases of the junction left unmatched. The CDR3 is 16 amino acids. CDR3 DNA: TGTGCCAGCAGCGTAGGACTAGCGAAAAGCTCCTACGAGCAGTACTTC. Residues: CASSVGLAKSSYEQYF.

The genes are TRBV13 and TRBJ2-1; the match to TRBD2 covers 8 bases. CDR3 length: 16 residues. Trimming at V came to 4 bases and at J to 2 bases, leaving 7 bases not matched to a gene. The germline V gene has CDR1 PRHDT and CDR2 FYEKMQ (reference sequence). The CDR3 nucleotides read TGTGCCAGCAGCTACCCCAAGACTAGCGCCTACAATGAGCAGTTCTTC. This codes for CASSYPKTSAYNEQFF.

The rearrangement links TRBV12-3 or TRBV12-4 to TRBJ1-1, with TRBD1 as a possible D gene (5 bases). The CDR3 spans 13 residues. Between the trimmed V and J ends, which lost 4 bases and 1 base, there was a span of 7 bases. The CDR3, as DNA: TGTGCCAGCAGTTGGGACGGGAACACTGAAGCTTTCTTT. Protein sequence: CASSWDGNTEAFF.

The rearrangement joins TRBV20-1 to TRBJ2-7; D ambiguous. Trimming took 3 bases from V and 3 from J, leaving 6 bases between them. This CDR3 spans 11 amino acids. Germline CDR1 and CDR2: DFQATT and SNEGSKA (reference sequence). Here the CDR3 reads CSARGSYEQYV. As DNA, the CDR3 is TGCAGTGCTAGGGGCAGCTACGAGCAGTACGTC.

This rearrangement joins TRBV11-3 to TRBJ2-1, with 8 bases aligning to TRBD1. V trimming: 5 bases; J trimming: 5 bases; junction bases outside the gene matches: 11. Germline V lookup: CDR1 SGHNT, CDR2 YENEEA. CDR3 length: 16 residues. CDR3 loop: CASSPRPGQGNNEQFF. The CDR3 bases are TGTGCCAGCAGCCCACGACCCGGACAGGGAAACAATGAGCAGTTCTTC.

The rearrangement links TRBV4-1 to TRBJ2-1; D might be TRBD1 (5 bases). V shed 4 bases and J shed 5 bases, with 12 bases lying between them. This CDR3 is built from 14 residues. Germline loops: CDR1 MGHRA, CDR2 YSYEKL. CDR3 nucleotides: TGCGCCAGCAGCCTCGACAGTCTGGACAATGAGCAGTTCTTC. It is translated as CASSLDSLDNEQFF.

This chain's CDR3 is CASHRGQRETQYF. In nucleotides, the CDR3 is TGTGCCAGCCACCGGGGACAGAGAGAGACCCAGTACTTC. The chain is built from TRBV2 and TRBJ2-5; 7 nucleotides line up with TRBD1. J lost 4 bases, V lost 8 bases, and 7 bases had no gene match. The CDR3 spans 13 residues. Germline CDR1 and CDR2: SNHLY and FYNNEI. The entire variable domain, with the rest obtained from reference TRBV2 and TRBJ2-5, is as follows: EPEVTQTPSHQVTQMGQEVILRCVPISNHLYFYWYRQILGQKVEFLVSFYNNEISEKSEIFDDQFSVERPDGSNFTLKIRSTKLEDSAMYFCASHRGQRETQYFGPGTRLLVL.

The chain uses TRBV12-3 or TRBV12-4 and TRBJ2-5; 8 bases align to TRBD2. The CDR3 is 17 amino acids. Trimming removed 5 bases from V and 1 base from J; junction bases left unmatched: 12. The CDR3, as DNA: TGTGCCAGCAGTCGCCGCCGGGGGGGGTTGGGCCAAGAGACCCAGTACTTC. It encodes CASSRRRGGLGQETQYF.

The V call is TRBV11-1, the J call TRBJ2-5; D is perhaps TRBD1 (6 bases). Per the germline V gene, CDR1 is SGHAT and CDR2 is FQDESV (reference sequence). The V end lost 5 bases, the J end lost 2 bases, and 15 bases lay between the germline ends. The CDR3 spans 15 residues. CDR3 loop: CASSPLAGQQETQYF. CDR3 bases: TGTGCCAGCAGCCCCCTCGCCGGACAGCAAGAGACCCAGTACTTC.

The CDR3 sequence: CASSLGRGRTEAFF. The DNA for the CDR3 is TGTGCCAGCAGCTTAGGCAGGGGTAGGACTGAAGCTTTCTTT. The rearrangement uses TRBV13 and TRBJ1-1, with D perhaps TRBD1 (6 bases). V shed 0 bases and J shed 5 bases, with 10 bases lying between them. The germline gives CDR1 PRHDT, CDR2 FYEKMQ (reference sequence). CDR3 length: 14 amino acids.

V is TRBV11-1 and J is TRBJ2-4; 7 bases align to TRBD1. The junction had 10 bases not matched to a gene; V was cut back by 5 bases and J by 3 bases. The CDR3 is made up of 16 amino acids. CDR1 SGHAT and CDR2 FQDESV come from the germline V gene (reference sequence). CDR3 region: CASSHLQGWDKNIQYF. The DNA of the CDR3 is TGTGCCAGCAGCCATTTACAGGGGTGGGACAAAAACATTCAGTACTTC.

This clonotype showed up just a few times. This chain connects TRBV18 to TRBJ1-5; D gene ambiguous. The CDR3 is 13 residues long. Trimming cost V 3 bases and J 5 bases, with 8 bases left between them. Germline assignment: CDR1 KGHSH and CDR2 LQKENI. In nucleotides, the CDR3 is TGTGCCAGCTCACCCCATTCGGATCAGCCCCAGCATTTT. It is translated as CASSPHSDQPQHF.

The J gene is TRBJ1-2, the V gene TRBV20-1; D gene ambiguous. V was pared by 1 base and J by 2 bases, with 14 bases between. Germline CDR1 reads DFQATT; CDR2 reads SNEGSKA (reference sequence). CDR3 length: 15 amino acids. The CDR3 is CSARVGLGMNYGYTF. The CDR3 nucleotides are TGCAGTGCTAGAGTAGGCCTGGGGATGAACTATGGCTACACCTTC.

The chain joins TRBV12-3 or TRBV12-4 to TRBJ1-1; 8 nucleotides match TRBD1. V shed 5 bases, J shed 0 bases, and the junction held 20 bases outside the gene matches. CDR3 length: 20 residues. The CDR3 coding sequence is TGTGCCAGCAGTCCCAGGGGGCGCGGCGGTGTCAGCCAAATGAACACTGAAGCTTTCTTT. Its protein product is CASSPRGRGGVSQMNTEAFF.

The table lists this clonotype with a few counts. The chain couples TRBV10-1 to TRBJ2-3; D may be TRBD2 (5 bases). This CDR3 region has 17 residues. Germline CDR1 and CDR2: WNHNN and SYGVQD (reference sequence). Deletions cut 3 bases from V and 4 bases from J, with 20 bases between. CDR3 sequence reads: CASSDLRWEMVPDTQYF. DNA of the CDR3: TGCGCCAGCAGTGACTTAAGGTGGGAGATGGTACCAGATACGCAGTATTTT.